The 15 T cell receptor beta chains given below trace back to one sample, sequenced in a study of neurological immune-mediated disorders. TCRdb independently ran MiXCR on the 5' RACE reads; one entry per CDR3 protein. Of 95,000 to 150,000 distinct CDR3 sequences detected, more than 2.5% appear once; the ten largest clones hold roughly 1.3%. The sequencing sample was made of PBMCs. These receptors all come from a woman between 25 and 40 years old with multiple sclerosis.

This clonotype occurred a few times. The chain is built from TRBV20-1 and TRBJ2-2, with 9 positions matching TRBD2. CDR1 and CDR2 from the germline V gene are DFQATT and SNEGSKA (reference sequence). The CDR3 is 14 residues long. The junction had 5 bases not matched to a gene; V was cut back by 3 bases and J by 6 bases. CDR3 sequence: CSARLAGTSGELFF. In DNA, the CDR3 is TGCAGTGCTAGGCTAGCGGGGACGTCCGGGGAGCTGTTTTTT.

This clonotype appeared many times. This rearrangement joins TRBV5-5 to TRBJ1-1; maybe TRBD1 (5 bases). The V end was cut by 0 bases, the J end by 0 bases, with 12 bases between. Germline V gene lookup returns CDR1 SGHKS and CDR2 YYEKEE (reference sequence). CDR3 size: 16 residues. The CDR3 reads CASSLDWGDLNTEAFF. CDR3 DNA: TGTGCCAGCAGCTTGGATTGGGGGGACCTGAACACTGAAGCTTTCTTT.

This clonotype was seen more than once but under ten times. The rearrangement uses TRBV20-1 and TRBJ2-1, with D possibly matching TRBD1 (6 bases). CDR3 length: 14 residues. The germline gives CDR1 DFQATT, CDR2 SNEGSKA (reference sequence). V was clipped by 7 bases and J by 4 bases, with 17 bases between them. The DNA for the CDR3 is TGCAGTGTTATTAAGGGGGTAGGTTACAATGAGCAGTTCTTC. Encoded protein: CSVIKGVGYNEQFF.

In its sample, this clonotype was seen a few times. A much larger clone is a single base away; this may be a read error. The J gene is TRBJ2-1, the V gene TRBV20-1; the D gene is possibly TRBD1 (5 bases). V was clipped by 6 bases and J by 3 bases, with 15 bases between them. Germline-derived CDR1 and CDR2 are DFQATT and SNEGSKA (reference sequence). This CDR3 region has 14 residues. CDR3 DNA sequence: TGCAGTGCCCTAAGGGGTCACTACTACAATGAGCAGTTCTTC. It encodes CSALRGHYYNEQFF.

The table lists this clonotype with many counts. The genes are TRBV20-1 and TRBJ1-2, with D maybe TRBD1 (5 bases). Germline loops: CDR1 DFQATT, CDR2 SNEGSKA (reference sequence). The CDR3 has 13 amino acids. V lost 0 bases, J lost 8 bases, and 13 bases lay in between. The CDR3 reads CSARDRGGGGYTF. The DNA of the CDR3 is TGCAGTGCTAGAGATCGGGGCGGGGGAGGCTACACCTTC.

This clonotype was observed at least ten times. This chain connects TRBV5-1 to TRBJ1-5; D unclear. Per germline, CDR1 SGHRS and CDR2 YFSETQ. This CDR3 spans 17 amino acids. V lost 4 bases to trimming and J lost 0 bases, with 17 bases between them. The CDR3 here is CASSPLPFGDSNQPQHF. The CDR3 coding sequence is TGCGCCAGCAGCCCACTGCCTTTCGGAGATAGCAATCAGCCCCAGCATTTT.

This clonotype was counted at least ten times. This chain connects TRBV12-3 or TRBV12-4 to TRBJ2-7, with 9 bases identical to TRBD1. This CDR3 is built from 14 residues. The junction had 6 bases not matched to a gene; V was cut back by 4 bases and J by 5 bases. CDR3 bases: TGTGCCAGCAGTTATCGGACAGGGGACCACGAGCAGTACTTC. This gives the protein CASSYRTGDHEQYF.

Of note for this clonotype: This may be a read error, as it is one base from a much larger clone. This chain connects TRBV29-1 to TRBJ2-3, with TRBD2 as a possible D gene (6 bases). Germline assignment: CDR1 SQVTM and CDR2 ANQGSEA. Trimming stripped 7 bases from V and 2 bases from J, with 19 bases between. The CDR3 is 15 amino acids. DNA for the CDR3: TGCAGCGCCACCAGTACGGGGGTGGTCACAGATACGCAGTATTTT. This translates into CSATSTGVVTDTQYF.

There are many counts of this clonotype. The chain links TRBV10-2 to TRBJ2-7, with TRBD1 matching over 7 bases. Germline V CDR1 and CDR2: WSHSY, SAAADI. This CDR3 contains 13 residues. V gave up 6 bases and J gave up 7 bases; unmatched junction bases: 9. CDR3 bases: TGCGCCAGCAGGATAGGGGACAGCCTGGAGCAGTACTTC. This gives the protein CASRIGDSLEQYF.

The sample holds many counts of this clonotype. This chain joins TRBV20-1 and TRBJ2-1; 7 bases agree with TRBD2. The CDR3 spans 16 residues. Germline loops: CDR1 DFQATT, CDR2 SNEGSKA (reference sequence). With 0 bases clipped from V and 5 bases from J, the junction kept 10 bases outside the gene matches. The CDR3 DNA is TGCAGTGCTAGAGATCAGTGGGAGGGCGCACACAATGAGCAGTTCTTC. Protein sequence: CSARDQWEGAHNEQFF.

This clonotype was detected ten times or more. The chain carries TRBV9 and TRBJ1-4; D is possibly TRBD1 (5 bases). The CDR3 length is 15 residues. Per the germline V gene, CDR1 is SGDLS and CDR2 is YYNGEE. The V gene lost 0 bases and the J gene lost 6 bases, with 12 bases spanning the gap. The CDR3 DNA follows: TGTGCCAGCAGCGTAGGGGGGGGTTCCTATGAAAAACTGTTTTTT. This codes for CASSVGGGSYEKLFF.

This clonotype was observed many times. This chain joins TRBV7-9 and TRBJ2-1, with D tentatively TRBD2 (7 bases). CDR1 is SEHNR, CDR2 FQNEAQ, per germline (reference sequence). V was clipped by 5 bases and J by 11 bases, with 22 bases between them. The CDR3 is 15 residues long. The DNA of the CDR3 is TGTGCCAGCAGCCGTCTTCCGGGGGGAGGGGGAAAGCAGTTCTTC. Protein: CASSRLPGGGGKQFF.

Many counts were recorded for this clonotype. The V call is TRBV7-9, the J call TRBJ2-6; D gene unclear. The CDR3 is 15 residues long. Trimming took 1 base from V and 2 from J, leaving 6 bases between them. CDR1 and CDR2 (germline): SEHNR, FQNEAQ (reference sequence). In DNA, the CDR3 is TGTGCCAGCAGCTTAGTCGGGCCTGGGGCCAACGTCCTGACTTTC. Protein product: CASSLVGPGANVLTF.

In this sample, this clonotype turned up many times. This chain connects TRBV6-2 or TRBV6-3 to TRBJ1-5, with a weak D call TRBD1 (5 bases). The ends were cut back, 6 bases at V and 2 bases at J, with 11 bases in the middle. This CDR3 comprises 14 residues. The germline CDR1 and CDR2 sequences are MNHEY and SVGEGT. The CDR3 spells CASSAGGGNQPQHF. CDR3 sequence (DNA): TGTGCCAGCAGCGCCGGAGGGGGCAATCAGCCCCAGCATTTT.

This clonotype has a count of ten or more. At one of its ends the junction is not consistent with the germline gene, which may arise from a read error. The chain combines TRBV19 with TRBJ2-1, with 8 bases fitting TRBD1. The germline V gene has CDR1 LNHDA and CDR2 SQIVND (reference sequence). The CDR3 is 15 amino acids. The CDR3 sequence: CASTPGPGGYSEQFF. CDR3 DNA sequence: TGTGCCAGTACCCCTGGACCAGGGGGCTACAGTGAGCAGTTCTTC.